This T cell receptor (beta chain) was captured in a study of preoperative IRX-2 immunotherapy in early breast cancer. TCRdb's table, derived via immunoSEQ multiplex PCR, lists solely in-frame clones and lacks some. This table holds around 2,000 clones, under 70% found once. The treatment was: preoperative locoregional IRX-2 cytokine immunotherapy. Preoperative locoregional IRX-2 cytokine immunotherapy was tested in the phase Ib source study. The CDR3 is 13 residues long. Germline values: CDR1 LGHNT, CDR2 FRNRAP. The sequences come from tumor tissue, collected before IRX-2 immunotherapy. The sequence came from a human donor with breast cancer. The chain is built from TRBV12-5 and TRBJ2-2; D perhaps matches TRBD1 (6 bases). The CDR3 region has the DNA TGTGCCACCCGTAGACAGGACACCGGGGAGCTGTTTTTT. It encodes CATRRQDTGELFF.